This T cell receptor (beta chain) came from a study of cytomegalovirus exposure and HLA in healthy donors. Findings and caveats of the study: TCR beta chain V- and J-gene trimming was linked, in a later analysis, to a missense variant in DCLRE1C. Reports indicated that the classifier achieved high specificity and sensitivity in diagnosing cytomegalovirus status. Donor immune exposure was known only as CMV serostatus. Previous analysis showed most TCR beta V segments were productive about 87% or about 30% of the time.

There are a few counts of this clone. Its antigen is still unknown. V was shortened by 3 bases and J by 4 bases, with 9 bases between the two germline ends. Germline V gene sequence: CDR1 KGHSH, CDR2 LQKENI. The CDR3 consists of 13 residues. Primers for the PCR totalled 60 Vbeta and 13 Jbeta. The method was immunoSEQ multiplex PCR; TCRdb's version includes in-frame clones alone and lacks a portion of them. The table lists 100,000 to 150,000 clones, 80% to 85% of them singletons. The material sequenced was PBMCs. This sequence joins TRBV18 and TRBJ1-1; perhaps TRBD1 as D (5 bases). This receptor was obtained from a young woman in good health and CMV-seronegative. CDR3 coding DNA: TGTGCCAGCTCACCCGGACAAGCCACTGAAGCTTTCTTT. The encoded protein is CASSPGQATEAFF.